This T cell receptor beta chain was recorded in a study of blood T cell repertoires in COVID-19. Study-level information: Both acute and convalescent COVID-19 samples were obtained from the United States, Italy and Spain.

The CDR3 spans 16 residues. Germline CDR1 reads SGHVS; CDR2 reads FQNEAQ. The V end lost 5 bases, the J end lost 3 bases, and 18 bases lay between the germline ends. Authors' methods: Scientists estimated how many nucleated cells there were by amplifying reference gene primers. Repertoires were generated with immunoSEQ multiplex PCR, while TCRdb's copy carries only in-frame clones and drops some. V, J and clone size are taken as reported in that table, and D and trimming were inferred from the DNA itself. The data hold 250,000 to 350,000 clones, with more than 75% observed a single time. This clonotype was obtained from a woman aged 30 to 39 who had recovered from COVID-19. The material sequenced was peripheral blood. The rearrangement uses TRBV7-8 and TRBJ2-3, with a possible D match to TRBD1 (6 bases). The CDR3 protein is CASSPRALGGTDTQYF. The CDR3 DNA sequence: TGTGCCAGCAGCCCTAGGGCCCTAGGGGGTACAGATACGCAGTATTTT.